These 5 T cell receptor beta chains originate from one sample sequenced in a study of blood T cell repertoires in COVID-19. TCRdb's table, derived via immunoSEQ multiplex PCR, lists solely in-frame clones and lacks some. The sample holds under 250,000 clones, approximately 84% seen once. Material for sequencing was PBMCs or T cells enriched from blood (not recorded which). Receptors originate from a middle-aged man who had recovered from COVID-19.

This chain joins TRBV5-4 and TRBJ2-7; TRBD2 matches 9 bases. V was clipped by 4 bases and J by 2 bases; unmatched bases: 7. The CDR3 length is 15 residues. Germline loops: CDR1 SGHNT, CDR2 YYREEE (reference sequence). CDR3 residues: CASSQRAGGPYEQYF. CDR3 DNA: TGTGCCAGCAGCCAGAGGGCGGGGGGGCCCTACGAGCAGTACTTC. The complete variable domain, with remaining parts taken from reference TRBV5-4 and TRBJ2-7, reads ETGVTQSPTHLIKTRGQQVTLRCSSQSGHNTVSWYQQALGQGPQFIFQYYREEENGRGNFPPRFSGLQFPNYSSELNVNALELDDSALYLCASSQRAGGPYEQYFGPGTRLTVT.

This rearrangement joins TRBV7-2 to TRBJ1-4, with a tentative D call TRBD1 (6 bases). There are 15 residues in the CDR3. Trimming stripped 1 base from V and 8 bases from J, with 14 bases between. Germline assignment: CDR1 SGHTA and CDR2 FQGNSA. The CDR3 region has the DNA TGTGCCAGCAGCTTAGAGGGGGGGTCCTGGGAAAAACTGTTTTTT. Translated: CASSLEGGSWEKLFF.

CDR3 nucleotide sequence: TGTGCCAGCAGCCCCCTAGGGGTACACGAGCAGTACTTC. Translating gives CASSPLGVHEQYF. V and J are TRBV9 and TRBJ2-7; possibly TRBD1 for D (5 bases). Trimming took off 4 bases at V and 5 bases at J, with 13 bases between the two ends. The germline gives CDR1 SGDLS, CDR2 YYNGEE. The CDR3 consists of 13 residues.

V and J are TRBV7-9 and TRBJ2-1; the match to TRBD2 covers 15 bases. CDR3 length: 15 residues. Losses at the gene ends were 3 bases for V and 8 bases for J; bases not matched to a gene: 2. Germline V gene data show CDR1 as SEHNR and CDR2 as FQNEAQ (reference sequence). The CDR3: CASSFGTSGRYEQFF. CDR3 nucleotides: TGTGCCAGCAGCTTCGGGACTAGCGGGAGGTATGAGCAGTTCTTC. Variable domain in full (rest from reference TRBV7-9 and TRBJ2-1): DTGVSQNPRHKITKRGQNVTFRCDPISEHNRLYWYRQTLGQGPEFLTYFQNEAQLEKSRLLSDRFSAERPKGSFSTLEIQRTEQGDSAMYLCASSFGTSGRYEQFFGPGTRLTVL.

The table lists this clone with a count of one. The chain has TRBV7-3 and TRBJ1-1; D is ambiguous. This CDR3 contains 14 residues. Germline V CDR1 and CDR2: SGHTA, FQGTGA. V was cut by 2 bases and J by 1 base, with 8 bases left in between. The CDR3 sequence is CASSLSAGNTEAFF. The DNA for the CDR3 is TGTGCCAGCAGCTTATCAGCAGGGAACACTGAAGCTTTCTTT.